Listed below are T cell receptor beta chains from one sample, sequenced in a study of blood T cell repertoires in COVID-19. The table came from immunoSEQ multiplex PCR; TCRdb's copy has only in-frame clones and leaves some out. Seen here are about 270,000 clones, around 85% observed once, and the top ten hold about 12%. The specimen was peripheral blood. The source is a woman in her twenties or thirties with COVID-19, enrolled during active disease. CDR3s include the opening cysteine and the closing phenylalanine or tryptophan. D genes are given only for firm matches. Part of the rows lack a size; the others show once, few, many or a class for expanded clones.

d_call: TRBD1; clone_size: NA; v_call: TRBV7-9; j_call: TRBJ1-4; cdr3_nt: TGTGCCAGCAGCCATCCGGTGACAGGGGGTGAAAAACTGTTTTTT; cdr3_aa: CASSHPVTGGEKLFF
d_call: TRBD1; clone_size: once; v_call: TRBV2; j_call: TRBJ1-1; cdr3_nt: TGTGCCAGCACCGGAGGGCAGGGGGCCCGCGAAGCTTTCTTT; cdr3_aa: CASTGGQGAREAFF
d_call: TRBD1; clone_size: NA; v_call: TRBV6-1; j_call: TRBJ1-6; cdr3_nt: TGTGCCAGCAGTGAAGACAGGGGAATCGAGTCACCCCTCCACTTT; cdr3_aa: CASSEDRGIESPLHF
d_call: TRBD2; clone_size: few; v_call: TRBV13; j_call: TRBJ2-7; cdr3_nt: TGTGCCAGCAGATCAAGCGGGGGGGCCTACGAGCAGTACTTC; cdr3_aa: CASRSSGGAYEQYF
d_call: NA; clone_size: NA; v_call: TRBV11-2; j_call: TRBJ2-1; cdr3_nt: TGTGCCAGCAGCTTAGCGACCGGGAATGAGCAGTTCTTC; cdr3_aa: CASSLATGNEQFF
d_call: NA; clone_size: few; v_call: TRBV11-1; j_call: TRBJ2-1; cdr3_nt: TGTGCCAGCAGCTTAGACAGGGTACCTAATGAGCAGTTCTTC; cdr3_aa: CASSLDRVPNEQFF
d_call: TRBD2; clone_size: NA; v_call: TRBV6-5; j_call: TRBJ2-5; cdr3_nt: TGTGCCGGAAGCTTGGAGGGCGGGGGGGGAGAGACCCAGTACTTC; cdr3_aa: CAGSLEGGGGETQYF
d_call: TRBD1; clone_size: NA; v_call: TRBV2; j_call: TRBJ1-3; cdr3_nt: TGTGCCATATCAGGCGTACAGGGGGCGGCTGGAAATACCATATATTTT; cdr3_aa: CAISGVQGAAGNTIYF
d_call: NA; clone_size: NA; v_call: TRBV7-9; j_call: TRBJ1-2; cdr3_nt: TGTGCCAGCAGCTCAATGGAGGCTCGGGGCTACACCTTC; cdr3_aa: CASSSMEARGYTF
d_call: NA; clone_size: once; v_call: TRBV11-2; j_call: TRBJ1-4; cdr3_nt: TGTGCCAGCAGTCGGGGTGGGGAAACTAATGAAAAACTGTTTTTT; cdr3_aa: CASSRGGETNEKLFF
d_call: NA; clone_size: NA; v_call: TRBV4-1; j_call: TRBJ2-7; cdr3_nt: TGCGCCAGCAGCACTGGTGGGGGGAGTTACGAGCAGTACTTC; cdr3_aa: CASSTGGGSYEQYF
d_call: TRBD2; clone_size: NA; v_call: TRBV28; j_call: TRBJ2-7; cdr3_nt: TGTGCCAGCAGTTTGTTCGACAGGGGACTAGCGGGGGACGAGCAGTACTTC; cdr3_aa: CASSLFDRGLAGDEQYF
d_call: NA; clone_size: NA; v_call: TRBV29-1; j_call: TRBJ2-1; cdr3_nt: TGCAGCGTTGAAGACCTAGGAGCCCCGCAGTTCTTC; cdr3_aa: CSVEDLGAPQFF
d_call: NA; clone_size: NA; v_call: TRBV30; j_call: TRBJ2-1; cdr3_nt: TGTGCCTGCTGGGGCCCCAACGTCCGATTCTTC; cdr3_aa: CACWGPNVRFF
d_call: NA; clone_size: NA; v_call: TRBV6-4; j_call: TRBJ1-3; cdr3_nt: TGTGCCAGCAGTCGGACCCGACAGGCCTCGGGTGTGGGAAACACCATATATTTT; cdr3_aa: CASSRTRQASGVGNTIYF
d_call: NA; clone_size: NA; v_call: TRBV11-2; j_call: TRBJ1-3; cdr3_nt: TGTGCCAGCAGCCCGCAGGGTATCTCTGGAAACACCATATATTTT; cdr3_aa: CASSPQGISGNTIYF
d_call: TRBD2; clone_size: few; v_call: TRBV5-4; j_call: TRBJ2-2; cdr3_nt: TGTGCCAGCAGCCCCACGGGGAGGGGAGGAATCACCGGGGAGCTGTTTTTT; cdr3_aa: CASSPTGRGGITGELFF
d_call: NA; clone_size: NA; v_call: TRBV28; j_call: TRBJ2-1; cdr3_nt: TGTGCCAGCAGTCCTCCCGGCGGGCCCTACAATGAGCAGTTCTTC; cdr3_aa: CASSPPGGPYNEQFF
d_call: TRBD1; clone_size: few; v_call: TRBV5-1; j_call: TRBJ1-5; cdr3_nt: TGCGCCAGCAGCGACGGACAGGGGGGCAATCAGCCCCAGCATTTT; cdr3_aa: CASSDGQGGNQPQHF
d_call: NA; clone_size: NA; v_call: TRBV7-8; j_call: TRBJ2-7; cdr3_nt: TGTGCCAGCAGCTTGACTTCGACCGGGATTGTCTCCTACGAGCAGTACTTC; cdr3_aa: CASSLTSTGIVSYEQYF
d_call: TRBD2; clone_size: NA; v_call: TRBV27; j_call: TRBJ2-7; cdr3_nt: TGTGCCAGCAGTTTAATGGGAGGGTACGAGCAGTACTTC; cdr3_aa: CASSLMGGYEQYF
d_call: NA; clone_size: NA; v_call: TRBV5-6; j_call: TRBJ1-6; cdr3_nt: TGTGCCAGCAGCTCGACAGGAGGATCCTATAATTCACCCCTCCACTTT; cdr3_aa: CASSSTGGSYNSPLHF
d_call: NA; clone_size: NA; v_call: TRBV4-1; j_call: TRBJ2-5; cdr3_nt: TGCGCCAGCAGCCATAGGGCCAGGGACCAAGAGACCCAGTACTTC; cdr3_aa: CASSHRARDQETQYF
d_call: TRBD2; clone_size: NA; v_call: TRBV2; j_call: TRBJ2-7; cdr3_nt: TGTGCCGGGGATAGCGGGGGGCTCCACGAGCAGTACTTC; cdr3_aa: CAGDSGGLHEQYF
d_call: TRBD2; clone_size: NA; v_call: TRBV2; j_call: TRBJ2-1; cdr3_nt: TGTGCCAGCAGTGATGGGACTAGCGGGGTGAGCTCCTACAATGAGCAGTTCTTC; cdr3_aa: CASSDGTSGVSSYNEQFF
d_call: TRBD2; clone_size: NA; v_call: TRBV7-9; j_call: TRBJ2-1; cdr3_nt: TGTGCCCTCACCCCCTCGGGACTAGCGGGGTTATACAATGAGCAGTTCTTC; cdr3_aa: CALTPSGLAGLYNEQFF
d_call: TRBD2; clone_size: NA; v_call: TRBV6-5; j_call: TRBJ2-7; cdr3_nt: TGTGCCAGCAGTTACTCGATGACTAGCGTCTACGAGCAGTACTTC; cdr3_aa: CASSYSMTSVYEQYF
d_call: NA; clone_size: NA; v_call: TRBV19; j_call: TRBJ2-3; cdr3_nt: TGTGCCAGTAGTATGTGGGCAGGGGGCACAGATACGCAGTATTTT; cdr3_aa: CASSMWAGGTDTQYF
d_call: NA; clone_size: NA; v_call: TRBV9; j_call: TRBJ2-1; cdr3_nt: TGTGCCAGCAGCCACTCAACCCCCTATGAGCAGTTCTTC; cdr3_aa: CASSHSTPYEQFF
d_call: NA; clone_size: NA; v_call: TRBV19; j_call: TRBJ1-5; cdr3_nt: TGTGCCAGTAGTACCACAGGTTCGAATCAGCCCCAGCATTTT; cdr3_aa: CASSTTGSNQPQHF
d_call: NA; clone_size: NA; v_call: TRBV4-1; j_call: TRBJ1-2; cdr3_nt: NA; cdr3_aa: CASSQDFLAVRSYGYTF
d_call: NA; clone_size: NA; v_call: TRBV28; j_call: TRBJ1-2; cdr3_nt: TGTGCCAGCAGTTTAGGCAGACTTTCCTATGGCTACACCTTC; cdr3_aa: CASSLGRLSYGYTF
d_call: TRBD2; clone_size: NA; v_call: TRBV19; j_call: TRBJ2-7; cdr3_nt: TGTGCCAGTGGCCGGGGGGGGCCGGGGGACGAGCAGTACTTC; cdr3_aa: CASGRGGPGDEQYF
d_call: NA; clone_size: NA; v_call: TRBV12-3/TRBV12-4; j_call: TRBJ1-6; cdr3_nt: TGTGCCAGCACTAGGAGGGGACCCCTCCCCCTCCACTTT; cdr3_aa: CASTRRGPLPLHF
d_call: NA; clone_size: NA; v_call: TRBV15; j_call: TRBJ2-1; cdr3_nt: TGTGCCACCAGCAGATCCGGGACACGCTACAATGAGCAGTTCTTC; cdr3_aa: CATSRSGTRYNEQFF
d_call: NA; clone_size: NA; v_call: TRBV19; j_call: TRBJ2-7; cdr3_nt: TGTGCCAGTAGTCCGCGTAGCGGTCCCGTCTACGAGCAGTACTTC; cdr3_aa: CASSPRSGPVYEQYF
d_call: NA; clone_size: NA; v_call: TRBV18; j_call: TRBJ2-1; cdr3_nt: TGTGCCAGCTCACAATGGACAAGTCGAGACAATGAGCAGTTCTTC; cdr3_aa: CASSQWTSRDNEQFF
d_call: TRBD2; clone_size: few; v_call: TRBV6-5; j_call: TRBJ2-7; cdr3_nt: TGTGCCAGCAGTTACTCGACTAGCGGGGGGGCCGAGCAGTACTTC; cdr3_aa: CASSYSTSGGAEQYF
d_call: NA; clone_size: once; v_call: TRBV3-1/TRBV3-2; j_call: TRBJ2-3; cdr3_nt: TGTGCCAGCAGCCAAGGGCGGAGTACGCAGTATTTT; cdr3_aa: CASSQGRSTQYF
d_call: NA; clone_size: NA; v_call: TRBV5-1; j_call: TRBJ2-3; cdr3_nt: TGCGCCAGCGGTTCCAGGGGACGTCCCTTCACAGATACGCAGTATTTT; cdr3_aa: CASGSRGRPFTDTQYF
d_call: NA; clone_size: NA; v_call: TRBV3-1/TRBV3-2; j_call: TRBJ1-6; cdr3_nt: TGTGCCAGCAGCCAAGATCAGGGTTATAATTCACCCCTCCACTTT; cdr3_aa: CASSQDQGYNSPLHF
d_call: NA; clone_size: NA; v_call: TRBV7-9; j_call: TRBJ1-1; cdr3_nt: TGTGCCAGCATACTGACAGGACACTCGAACACTGAAGCTTTCTTT; cdr3_aa: CASILTGHSNTEAFF
d_call: TRBD1; clone_size: NA; v_call: TRBV13; j_call: TRBJ1-6; cdr3_nt: TGTGCCACGGGGACAGGGGATTCACCCCTCCACTTT; cdr3_aa: CATGTGDSPLHF
d_call: NA; clone_size: NA; v_call: TRBV2; j_call: TRBJ2-7; cdr3_nt: TGTGCCAGCAGTGGACAGGGACTCTACGAGCAGTACTTC; cdr3_aa: CASSGQGLYEQYF
d_call: NA; clone_size: NA; v_call: TRBV6-5; j_call: TRBJ2-2; cdr3_nt: TGTGCCACGCGTCCTCTGGGCAAAAACACCGGGGAGCTGTTTTTT; cdr3_aa: CATRPLGKNTGELFF
d_call: NA; clone_size: NA; v_call: TRBV7-9; j_call: TRBJ2-2; cdr3_nt: TGTGCCAGCAGCTTAGGGGGGCGGAACACCGGGGAGCTGTTTTTT; cdr3_aa: CASSLGGRNTGELFF
d_call: NA; clone_size: NA; v_call: TRBV5-1; j_call: TRBJ2-3; cdr3_nt: TGCGCCAGCAGCTCACTCGGCAGGAAAATAGATACGCAGTATTTT; cdr3_aa: CASSSLGRKIDTQYF
d_call: TRBD2; clone_size: few; v_call: TRBV19; j_call: TRBJ2-7; cdr3_nt: TGTGCCAGTAGATCCGTCCCCGGGACTAGTCCCTACGAGCAGTACTTC; cdr3_aa: CASRSVPGTSPYEQYF
d_call: NA; clone_size: NA; v_call: TRBV27; j_call: TRBJ2-7; cdr3_nt: TGTGCCAGCAGTCCCCTGGAACAGTACGAGCAGTACTTC; cdr3_aa: CASSPLEQYEQYF
d_call: NA; clone_size: NA; v_call: TRBV19; j_call: TRBJ2-1; cdr3_nt: TGTGCCAGTAGCGGGGGAATCCGTAGGGAGCAGTTCTTC; cdr3_aa: CASSGGIRREQFF
d_call: TRBD1; clone_size: NA; v_call: TRBV27; j_call: TRBJ2-3; cdr3_nt: TGTGCCAGCAGTTCCCCAGGGGGCTCATTCGGAGATACGCAGTATTTT; cdr3_aa: CASSSPGGSFGDTQYF
d_call: NA; clone_size: NA; v_call: TRBV19; j_call: TRBJ1-2; cdr3_nt: TGTGCCAGTAGTCCAGGATTCTATGGCTACACCTTC; cdr3_aa: CASSPGFYGYTF